The 20 T cell receptor beta chains reported below all come from one sample, sequenced in a study of blood T cell repertoires in COVID-19. Profiling relied on immunoSEQ multiplex PCR, and the TCRdb table lists in-frame clones only, not all of them. The sample comprises 120,000 or so clones, roughly 80% of which are singletons, and approximately 5.6% rests with the top ten. Sequenced sample: peripheral blood. These receptors were taken from a man between 65 and 79 years old with acute or convalescent COVID-19.

The chain carries TRBV29-1 and TRBJ1-2; 8 bases match TRBD1. V shed 5 bases, J shed 7 bases, and the junction held 6 bases outside the gene matches. The CDR3 length is 12 residues. Germline V lookup: CDR1 SQVTM, CDR2 ANQGSEA. CDR3 coding DNA: TGCAGCGTTTCACAGGGGGACGGTGGCTACACCTTC. Translating it yields CSVSQGDGGYTF.

The V gene is TRBV6-6, the J gene TRBJ2-2; D unclear. Germline CDR1 is MNHNY and CDR2 is SVGAGI (reference sequence). The ends were cut back, 6 bases at V and 1 base at J, with 6 bases in the middle. The CDR3 spans 13 residues. Written as DNA, the CDR3 is TGTGCCAGCAGCACTCAGAACACCGGGGAGCTGTTTTTT. Protein product: CASSTQNTGELFF.

The CDR3 coding sequence is TGTGCCATCAGTGAGTGGAGGAACACTGAAGCTTTCTTT. Its protein product is CAISEWRNTEAFF. The gene calls are TRBV10-3 and TRBJ1-1; no reliable D call. From germline, CDR1 is ENHRY and CDR2 SYGVKD. Trimming removed 1 base at V and 1 base at J, with 4 bases between. The CDR3 spans 13 residues.

The V call is TRBV4-3, the J call TRBJ2-5; 8 bases are a match to TRBD1. V was pared by 5 bases and J by 4 bases, with 6 bases of the junction left unmatched. The germline CDR1 and CDR2 sequences are LGHNA and YSLEER. The CDR3 contains 14 residues. The CDR3 region is CASSSQQGGETQYF. CDR3 sequence (DNA): TGCGCCAGCAGCTCACAACAGGGGGGAGAGACCCAGTACTTC.

The chain links TRBV11-1 to TRBJ2-2; unclear D gene. CDR3 length: 16 residues. Trimming stripped 5 bases from V and 1 base from J, with 14 bases between. Germline-derived CDR1 and CDR2 are SGHAT and FQDESV (reference sequence). Here the CDR3 reads CASSANYGQNTGELFF. Here the CDR3 DNA reads TGTGCCAGCAGCGCCAACTACGGTCAGAACACCGGGGAGCTGTTTTTT. The entire variable domain, with the rest obtained from reference TRBV11-1 and TRBJ2-2, is as follows: EAEVAQSPRYKITEKSQAVAFWCDPISGHATLYWYRQILGQGPELLVQFQDESVVDDSQLPKDRFSAERLKGVDSTLKIQPAELGDSAMYLCASSANYGQNTGELFFGEGSRLTVL.

The chain links TRBV7-6 to TRBJ2-2, with 7 bases aligning to TRBD2. J lost 7 bases, V lost 1 base, and 15 bases had no gene match. The V gene's germline CDR1 is SGHVS and CDR2 FNYEAQ. This CDR3 comprises 18 residues. As DNA, the CDR3 is TGTGCCAGCAGCTTAGGCGTGGTGGCGGGAGTCGGCCTCGGGGAGCTGTTTTTT. Translating it yields CASSLGVVAGVGLGELFF.

The chain couples TRBV18 to TRBJ2-3; D is perhaps TRBD1 (5 bases). This CDR3 region has 17 residues. CDR1 is KGHSH and CDR2 is LQKENI in the germline V gene. V shed 6 bases and J shed 0 bases, with 19 bases lying between them. Here the CDR3 DNA reads TGTGCCAGCTCCTTTGGGGCGCCAAGATCCAGCACAGATACGCAGTATTTT. It codes for CASSFGAPRSSTDTQYF.

CDR3: CASISVSGSSYNEQFF. CDR3 sequence (DNA): TGTGCCAGCATTTCCGTCAGCGGGAGCTCCTACAATGAGCAGTTCTTC. The V gene is TRBV28, the J gene TRBJ2-1; 8 bases match TRBD2. Germline V gene data show CDR1 as MDHEN and CDR2 as SYDVKM. The CDR3 consists of 16 residues. J was trimmed by 0 bases and V by 7 bases; bases with no gene match: 8.

The chain uses TRBV11-2 and TRBJ1-5; 8 bases fit TRBD1. Germline lookup yields CDR1 SGHAT and CDR2 FQNNGV. The CDR3 extends over 14 amino acids. V was pared by 5 bases and J by 5 bases, with 5 bases of the junction left unmatched. CDR3 nucleotides: TGTGCCAGCAGCCCTTCGACAGGGGATCAGCCCCAGCATTTT. This sequence encodes CASSPSTGDQPQHF.

This chain joins TRBV19 and TRBJ1-2; possible D gene TRBD1, 5 bases. V was clipped by 5 bases and J by 8 bases, with 27 bases between them. CDR1 and CDR2 (germline): LNHDA, SQIVND (reference sequence). This CDR3 spans 17 amino acids. The CDR3 coding sequence is TGTGCCAGTAGTGGGCAGTGGACGCGGGGTGGAACAGGCGGCTACACCTTC. Encoded protein: CASSGQWTRGGTGGYTF.

V gene TRBV3-1 (or the pseudogene TRBV3-2) combines with J gene TRBJ1-1; the D gene is possibly TRBD1 (6 bases). The CDR3 extends over 15 amino acids. The V end lost 0 bases, the J end lost 4 bases, and 12 bases lay between the germline ends. Germline V CDR1 and CDR2: LGHDT, YNNKEL (reference sequence). CDR3 loop: CASSQDPGVGTEAFF. The DNA for the CDR3 is TGTGCCAGCAGCCAAGACCCAGGGGTGGGCACTGAAGCTTTCTTT.

The chain links TRBV5-1 to TRBJ2-7; D possibly corresponds to TRBD1 (5 bases). V was cut by 4 bases and J by 2 bases, with 10 bases left in between. Germline-derived CDR1 and CDR2 are SGHRS and YFSETQ. The CDR3 has 13 residues. The CDR3 region is CASSPTGPYEQYF. DNA of the CDR3: TGCGCCAGCAGCCCAACAGGTCCCTACGAGCAGTACTTC.

CDR3 residues: CSASVLAGGVAHEQYF. Written as DNA, the CDR3 is TGCAGTGCTAGTGTACTAGCGGGCGGGGTGGCACACGAGCAGTACTTC. The genes are TRBV20-1 and TRBJ2-7; 9 bases fit TRBD2. The germline gives CDR1 DFQATT, CDR2 SNEGSKA (reference sequence). The CDR3 is 16 residues long. V shed 3 bases, J shed 5 bases, and the junction held 14 bases outside the gene matches.

This sequence joins TRBV4-2 and TRBJ1-2; D unclear. Trimming took 4 bases from V and 2 from J, leaving 23 bases between them. This CDR3 has 18 amino acids. Germline-derived CDR1 and CDR2 are LGHNA and YNFKEQ. The CDR3 region is CASSRERRQLLLNYGYTF. In DNA, the CDR3 is TGTGCCAGCAGCCGAGAAAGGCGGCAGCTACTCCTCAACTATGGCTACACCTTC.

This chain uses TRBV9 with TRBJ2-4, with 13 bases fitting TRBD2. J lost 6 bases, V lost 0 bases, and 6 bases had no gene match. The CDR3 totals 17 residues. Per the germline V gene, CDR1 is SGDLS and CDR2 is YYNGEE. DNA for the CDR3: TGTGCCAGCAGCGTAGGCCCTACTAGCGGGAGGGTAAACATTCAGTACTTC. Translation: CASSVGPTSGRVNIQYF. The entire variable domain, with the rest obtained from reference TRBV9 and TRBJ2-4, is as follows: DSGVTQTPKHLITATGQRVTLRCSPRSGDLSVYWYQQSLDQGLQFLIQYYNGEERAKGNILERFSAQQFPDLHSELNLSSLELGDSALYFCASSVGPTSGRVNIQYFGAGTRLSVL.

This chain uses TRBV7-3 with TRBJ2-2; TRBD2 matches 10 bases. The CDR3 covers 15 residues. J was trimmed by 3 bases and V by 4 bases; bases with no gene match: 2. From germline, CDR1 is SGHTA and CDR2 FQGTGA. CDR3: CASSSGLADTGELFF. The CDR3, as DNA: TGTGCCAGCAGCTCCGGACTAGCGGACACCGGGGAGCTGTTTTTT. The whole variable domain, filled in from reference TRBV7-3 and TRBJ2-2, reads GAGVSQTPSNKVTEKGKYVELRCDPISGHTALYWYRQSLGQGPEFLIYFQGTGAADDSGLPNDRFFAVRPEGSVSTLKIQRTERGDSAVYLCASSSGLADTGELFFGEGSRLTVL.

The chain carries TRBV28 and TRBJ1-5; 7 nucleotides match TRBD1. The CDR3 length is 14 residues. The germline CDR1 and CDR2 sequences are MDHEN and SYDVKM. V shed 4 bases, J shed 12 bases, and the junction held 12 bases outside the gene matches. For the CDR3, the DNA is TGTGCCAGCAGTTCTCCGGGACAGCCGCTGGGCCAGCATTTT. This sequence encodes CASSSPGQPLGQHF.

This sequence joins TRBV4-2 and TRBJ1-3, with D possibly matching TRBD1 (6 bases). In germline, CDR1 is LGHNA, CDR2 YNFKEQ. Trimming took off 2 bases at V and 3 bases at J, with 14 bases between the two ends. The CDR3 covers 16 residues. CDR3 coding DNA: TGTGCCAGCAGCCAACAACACAGGGTCGGTGGAAACACCATATATTTT. It encodes CASSQQHRVGGNTIYF.

This chain connects TRBV28 to TRBJ1-4; D is ambiguous. This CDR3 is 11 amino acids long. Germline loops: CDR1 MDHEN, CDR2 SYDVKM. Trimming stripped 4 bases from V and 10 bases from J, with 7 bases between. The CDR3 DNA follows: TGTGCCAGCAGTTCCTCAGTAAAACTGTTTTTT. Amino acid sequence: CASSSSVKLFF.

The rearrangement links TRBV19 to TRBJ2-6; D perhaps matches TRBD2 (5 bases). V was shortened by 7 bases and J by 0 bases, with 7 bases between the two germline ends. Germline CDR1 is LNHDA and CDR2 is SQIVND (reference sequence). The CDR3 is 14 amino acids. The DNA for the CDR3 is TGTGCCAGTATGAGGGACTCTGGGGCCAACGTCCTGACTTTC. Encoded protein: CASMRDSGANVLTF.